This T cell receptor (beta chain) was sequenced during a study of T cell repertoires in cytomegalovirus infection. Study in general: CMV epitopes in the study were HLA-C-restricted (recently identified) and HLA-B-restricted (well studied). A matching HLA type, together with CMV infection, was signaled by public TCR beta signatures. The study, taken as a whole, reports: Carriage of CMV together with the relevant HLA was identifiable through cumulative public TCR beta family frequency. Ex vivo, HLA-C-restricted CMV-specific TCR beta clonotypes prevailed over the rest of the response.

MiXCR was run by TCRdb on the reads, yielding one entry per CDR3 protein. The sample gives roughly 120,000 distinct CDR3 sequences, over 30% of which show up once; roughly three fifths is in the top ten. Trimming left V 4 bases short and J 0 bases short, with 17 bases between. Germline CDR1 SEHNR, CDR2 FQNEAQ (reference sequence). This CDR3 has 17 residues. This clonotype has a handful of counts. The antigen is unknown. The TCR sequence derives from a human donor in good health (CMV status not recorded). Some clones in this sample may be carry-over from other donors' samples. This specimen was CD8+ T cells from cultured PBMCs, taken from culture after CMV antigen stimulation. The chain combines TRBV7-9 with TRBJ2-3; no reliable D call. CDR3 sequence (DNA): TGTGCCAGCAGCTCACTTGAGGACGTGTGGAGCACAGATACGCAGTATTTT. This translates into CASSSLEDVWSTDTQYF.